The rows below give T cell receptor beta chains drawn from one sample of a study of shared clonotypes between healthy human individuals. TCRdb's table, derived via immunoSEQ multiplex PCR, lists solely in-frame clones and lacks some. The sample lists 1.4 million to 1.5 million clones; roughly 95% were seen once. The sequenced material came from naive CD4+ T cells sorted from blood. Receptors were obtained from a man aged 25-45 years in good health. Both conserved end residues are part of each CDR3. A D gene is named only where the DNA matches it firmly. A row's size may be missing; if present it is once, few, many or a size class.

V gene: TRBV7-2
clone size: once
D gene: .
J gene: TRBJ2-1
CDR3 DNA: TGTGCCAGCAGCTCACTCTTGGGATATGAGCAGTTCTTC
CDR3 protein: CASSSLLGYEQFF

V gene: TRBV2
clone size: .
D gene: .
J gene: TRBJ1-1
CDR3 DNA: TGTGCCAGCAGTGATAACGGAATGAACACTGAAGCTTTCTTT
CDR3 protein: CASSDNGMNTEAFF

V gene: TRBV7-2
clone size: .
D gene: .
J gene: TRBJ1-3
CDR3 DNA: TGTGCCAGCAGCTTAGACCCAGCAGCGGTACCTGGAAACACCATATATTTT
CDR3 protein: CASSLDPAAVPGNTIYF

V gene: TRBV27
clone size: .
D gene: .
J gene: TRBJ1-3
CDR3 DNA: TGTGCCAGCAGTGTTCAGGGCTCTGGAAACACCATATATTTT
CDR3 protein: CASSVQGSGNTIYF

V gene: TRBV5-1
clone size: .
D gene: TRBD2
J gene: TRBJ2-7
CDR3 DNA: TGCGCCAGCAGCTTTGGGCGGGAGATGAACTACGAGCAGTACTTC
CDR3 protein: CASSFGREMNYEQYF

V gene: TRBV30
clone size: .
D gene: TRBD2
J gene: TRBJ2-1
CDR3 DNA: TGTGCCTGGAGCGGTGGGCCGGGACTAGTTTTTGAGCAGTTCTTC
CDR3 protein: CAWSGGPGLVFEQFF

V gene: TRBV5-1
clone size: .
D gene: .
J gene: TRBJ2-7
CDR3 DNA: TGCGCCAGCAGCTTGACCGGTTCCCTTTACGAGCAGTACTTC
CDR3 protein: CASSLTGSLYEQYF

V gene: TRBV7-2
clone size: .
D gene: .
J gene: TRBJ1-5
CDR3 DNA: TGTGCCAGCAGCTCCGAGCCCATTCAGCCCCAGCATTTT
CDR3 protein: CASSSEPIQPQHF

V gene: TRBV6-5
clone size: .
D gene: .
J gene: TRBJ1-1
CDR3 DNA: TGTGCCAGCAGTTACTCCGCCGGGACTGAAGCTTTCTTT
CDR3 protein: CASSYSAGTEAFF

V gene: TRBV5-4
clone size: .
D gene: TRBD1
J gene: TRBJ2-3
CDR3 DNA: TGTGCCACATCCAGGGGGCTTAGCACAGATACGCAGTATTTT
CDR3 protein: CATSRGLSTDTQYF

V gene: TRBV19
clone size: .
D gene: .
J gene: TRBJ2-2
CDR3 DNA: TGTGCCAGTATTACCGGACAGCACACCGGGGAGCTGTTTTTT
CDR3 protein: CASITGQHTGELFF

V gene: TRBV6-5
clone size: .
D gene: .
J gene: TRBJ2-5
CDR3 DNA: TGTGCCAGCAGTGTTTCGAGCGGGCGACAAGAGACCCAGTACTTC
CDR3 protein: CASSVSSGRQETQYF

V gene: TRBV10-1
clone size: .
D gene: .
J gene: TRBJ2-3
CDR3 DNA: TGCGCCAGCAGTGAGTTTAGTGGTGGGGGAGAAGATACGCAGTATTTT
CDR3 protein: CASSEFSGGGEDTQYF

V gene: TRBV7-2
clone size: .
D gene: .
J gene: TRBJ1-4
CDR3 DNA: TGTGCCAGCAGCTTAGCAGGGGCGAGTAATGAAAAACTGTTTTTT
CDR3 protein: CASSLAGASNEKLFF

V gene: TRBV9
clone size: .
D gene: .
J gene: TRBJ2-1
CDR3 DNA: TGTGCCAGCAGGGACACAGGTTCGGGTGAGCAGTTCTTC
CDR3 protein: CASRDTGSGEQFF

V gene: TRBV5-1
clone size: once
D gene: .
J gene: TRBJ2-6
CDR3 DNA: TGCGCCAGCAGCTTAGGGCAGTACTCTGGGGCCAACGTCCTGACTTTC
CDR3 protein: CASSLGQYSGANVLTF

V gene: TRBV7-9
clone size: .
D gene: TRBD2
J gene: TRBJ2-5
CDR3 DNA: TGTGCCAGCAGCCCAGGCGTACTAGCGGAAGAGACCCAGTACTTC
CDR3 protein: CASSPGVLAEETQYF

V gene: TRBV9
clone size: .
D gene: .
J gene: TRBJ2-2
CDR3 DNA: TGTGCCAGCAGCGTATTTGGTGGGGGGACAGCGAACACCGGGGAGCTGTTTTTT
CDR3 protein: CASSVFGGGTANTGELFF